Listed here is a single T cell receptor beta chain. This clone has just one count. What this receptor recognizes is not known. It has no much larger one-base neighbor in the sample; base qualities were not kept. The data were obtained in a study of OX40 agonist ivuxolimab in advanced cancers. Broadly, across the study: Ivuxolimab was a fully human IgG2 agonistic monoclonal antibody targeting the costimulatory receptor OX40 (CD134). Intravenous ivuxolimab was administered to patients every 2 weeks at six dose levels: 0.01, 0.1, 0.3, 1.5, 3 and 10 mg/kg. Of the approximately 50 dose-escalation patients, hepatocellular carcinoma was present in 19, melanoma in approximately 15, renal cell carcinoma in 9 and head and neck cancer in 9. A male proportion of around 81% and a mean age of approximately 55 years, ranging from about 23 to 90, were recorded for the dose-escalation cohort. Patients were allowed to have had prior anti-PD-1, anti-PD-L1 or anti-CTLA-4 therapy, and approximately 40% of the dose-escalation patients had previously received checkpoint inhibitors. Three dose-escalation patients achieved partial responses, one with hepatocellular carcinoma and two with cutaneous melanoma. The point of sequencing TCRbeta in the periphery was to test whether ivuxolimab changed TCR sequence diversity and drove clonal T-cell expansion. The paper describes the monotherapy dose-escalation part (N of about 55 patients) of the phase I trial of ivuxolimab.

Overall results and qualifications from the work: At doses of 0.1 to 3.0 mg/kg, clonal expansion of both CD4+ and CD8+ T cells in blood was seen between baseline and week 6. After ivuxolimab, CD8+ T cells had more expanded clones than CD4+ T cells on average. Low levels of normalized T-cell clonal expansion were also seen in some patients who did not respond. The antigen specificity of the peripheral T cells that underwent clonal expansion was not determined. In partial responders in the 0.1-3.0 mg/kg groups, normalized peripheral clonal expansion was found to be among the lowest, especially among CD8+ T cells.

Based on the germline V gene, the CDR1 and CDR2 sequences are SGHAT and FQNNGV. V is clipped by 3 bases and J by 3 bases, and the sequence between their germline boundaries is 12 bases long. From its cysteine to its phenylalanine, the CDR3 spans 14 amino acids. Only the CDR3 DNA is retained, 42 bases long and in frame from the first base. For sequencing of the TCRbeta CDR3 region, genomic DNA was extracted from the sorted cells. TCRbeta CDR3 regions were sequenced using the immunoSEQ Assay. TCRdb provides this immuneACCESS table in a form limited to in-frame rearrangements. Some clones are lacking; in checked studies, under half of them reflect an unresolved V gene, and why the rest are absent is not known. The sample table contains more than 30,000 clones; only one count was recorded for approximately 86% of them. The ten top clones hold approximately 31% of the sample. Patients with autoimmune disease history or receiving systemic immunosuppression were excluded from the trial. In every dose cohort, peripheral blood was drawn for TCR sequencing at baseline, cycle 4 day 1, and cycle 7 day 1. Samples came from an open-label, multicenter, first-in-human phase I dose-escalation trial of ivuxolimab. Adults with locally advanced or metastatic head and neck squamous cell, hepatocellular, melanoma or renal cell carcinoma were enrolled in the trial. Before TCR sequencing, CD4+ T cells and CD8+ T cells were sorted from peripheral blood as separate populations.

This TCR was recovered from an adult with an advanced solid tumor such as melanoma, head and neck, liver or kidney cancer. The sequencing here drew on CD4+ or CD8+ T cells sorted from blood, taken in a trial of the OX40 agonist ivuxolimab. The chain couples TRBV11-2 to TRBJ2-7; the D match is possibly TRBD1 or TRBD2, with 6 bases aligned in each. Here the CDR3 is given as CASSLGAGNYEQYF. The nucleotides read TGTGCCAGCAGCTTGGGGGCGGGGAACTACGAGCAGTACTTC. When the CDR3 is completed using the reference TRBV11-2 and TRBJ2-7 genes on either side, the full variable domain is EAGVAQSPRYKIIEKRQSVAFWCNPISGHATLYWYQQILGQGPKLLIQFQNNGVVDDSQLPKDRFSAERLKGVDSTLKIQPAKLEDSAVYLCASSLGAGNYEQYFGPGTRLTVT.